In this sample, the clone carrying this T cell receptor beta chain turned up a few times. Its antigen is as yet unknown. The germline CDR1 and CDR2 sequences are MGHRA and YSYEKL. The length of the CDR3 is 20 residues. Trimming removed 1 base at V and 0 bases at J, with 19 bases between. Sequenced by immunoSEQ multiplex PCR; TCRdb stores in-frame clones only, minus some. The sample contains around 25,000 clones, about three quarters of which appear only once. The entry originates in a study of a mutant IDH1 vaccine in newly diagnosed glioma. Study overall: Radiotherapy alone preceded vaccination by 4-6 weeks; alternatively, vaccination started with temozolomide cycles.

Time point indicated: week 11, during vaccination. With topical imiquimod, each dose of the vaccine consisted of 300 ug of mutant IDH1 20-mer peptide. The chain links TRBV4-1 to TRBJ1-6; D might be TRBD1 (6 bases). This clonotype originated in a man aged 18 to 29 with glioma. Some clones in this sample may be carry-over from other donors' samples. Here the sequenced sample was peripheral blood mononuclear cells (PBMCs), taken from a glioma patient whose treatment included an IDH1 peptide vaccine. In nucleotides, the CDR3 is TGCGCCAGCAGCCAAGTCTCCGTCGGCGGGGGGCGCTCCTATAATTCACCCCTCCACTTT. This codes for CASSQVSVGGGRSYNSPLHF.